What follows are 32 T cell receptor beta chains derived from one specimen sequenced in a study of T-cell memory formation after mild COVID-19. TCRdb re-called the 5' RACE reads with MiXCR, one entry per CDR3 protein. This table holds 75,000 to 95,000 distinct CDR3 sequences, roughly an eighth found once. The material sequenced was PBMCs or a T cell subset sorted from them (not recorded which). The source of these receptors is an adult woman who had mild COVID-19 (a few samples of this study predate the infection). Cell type and time point are not known.

This clonotype was counted at least ten times. CDR3 sequence reads: CSARDAPSSYEQYF. As DNA, the CDR3 is TGCAGTGCTAGAGATGCCCCAAGCTCCTACGAGCAGTACTTC. V and J are TRBV20-1 and TRBJ2-7; D is unresolved. Per germline, CDR1 DFQATT and CDR2 SNEGSKA (reference sequence). The CDR3 contains 14 residues. Trimming pared 0 bases from V and 0 bases from J, leaving 9 bases between.

CDR3 DNA: TGTGCCAGCAGTTACTTGGGACACCTGAACACTGAAGCTTTCTTT. As protein: CASSYLGHLNTEAFF. J is TRBJ1-1 and V is TRBV6-6, with D possibly being TRBD1 (6 bases). The CDR3 runs to 15 residues. Germline values: CDR1 MNHNY, CDR2 SVGAGI (reference sequence). V lost 1 base to trimming and J lost 0 bases, with 9 bases between them.

This clonotype appeared a few times. This sequence joins TRBV24-1 and TRBJ1-5; 9 bases are shared with TRBD1. Germline CDR1 and CDR2: KGHDR and SFDVKD. The ends lost 5 bases at V and 0 bases at J; junction bases unmatched: 4. This CDR3 is built from 16 residues. The CDR3 loop reads CATSADRGYSNQPQHF. The CDR3 DNA reads TGTGCCACCAGTGCGGACAGGGGTTATAGCAATCAGCCCCAGCATTTT.

The chain employs TRBV10-3 and TRBJ2-3; D unresolved. Germline V gene data show CDR1 as ENHRY and CDR2 as SYGVKD. The CDR3 totals 15 residues. With 0 bases removed from V and 6 bases from J, the gap between germline ends came to 13 bases. The CDR3 region is CAISESGARADTQYF. The CDR3, as DNA: TGTGCCATCAGTGAGTCCGGCGCCCGGGCTGATACGCAGTATTTT.

CDR3 bases: TGTGCCACCAGCAGAGATCTGCGGACACCGAACACTGAAGCTTTCTTT. Its translation: CATSRDLRTPNTEAFF. The chain has TRBV15 and TRBJ1-1, with D maybe TRBD1 (5 bases). Germline CDR1 LNHNV, CDR2 YYDKDF (reference sequence). V shed 0 bases and J shed 1 base, with 12 bases lying between them. This CDR3 region has 16 residues. The full variable domain, its missing parts supplied by reference TRBV15 and TRBJ1-1, is DAMVIQNPRYQVTQFGKPVTLSCSQTLNHNVMYWYQQKSSQAPKLLFHYYDKDFNNEADTPDNFQSRRPNTSFCFLDIRSPGLGDTAMYLCATSRDLRTPNTEAFFGQGTRLTVV.

The table lists this clonotype with a few counts. This sequence joins TRBV29-1 and TRBJ1-1; D is ambiguous. Germline CDR1 SQVTM, CDR2 ANQGSEA. CDR3 length equals 15 residues. V gave up 0 bases and J gave up 4 bases, with 15 bases separating them. As DNA, the CDR3 is TGCAGCGTTGAAGAAATTATCGGAACAACCACTGAAGCTTTCTTT. It yields the protein CSVEEIIGTTTEAFF.

The rearrangement joins TRBV12-3 or TRBV12-4 to TRBJ2-3; 10 bases are shared with TRBD2. This CDR3 has 16 residues. The junction had 5 bases not matched to a gene; V was cut back by 4 bases and J by 1 base. CDR3 DNA: TGTGCCAGCAGTTCGCCTCTAGCGGGGGGCACAGATACGCAGTATTTT. It codes for CASSSPLAGGTDTQYF.

This clonotype was seen repeatedly, ten times or more. The chain has TRBV10-3 and TRBJ1-1; D gene unclear. From germline, CDR1 is ENHRY and CDR2 SYGVKD. CDR3 size: 14 residues. Trimming took off 5 bases at V and 4 bases at J, with 14 bases between the two ends. The CDR3 loop is CAISHPALGTEAFF. The CDR3 DNA sequence: TGTGCCATCAGTCACCCTGCTTTGGGCACTGAAGCTTTCTTT.

This clonotype was seen a few times. The chain is built from TRBV4-1 and TRBJ1-5; perhaps TRBD1 as D (6 bases). The CDR3 is 14 residues long. V was shortened by 2 bases and J by 7 bases, with 12 bases between the two germline ends. The germline V gene encodes CDR1 MGHRA and CDR2 YSYEKL. CDR3: CASSQTGLEQPQHF. The DNA of the CDR3 is TGCGCCAGCAGCCAAACAGGGTTGGAACAGCCCCAGCATTTT.

This chain connects TRBV7-9 to TRBJ2-7; 11 nucleotides agree with TRBD2. Germline values: CDR1 SEHNR, CDR2 FQNEAQ (reference sequence). This CDR3 is built from 15 residues. The V gene end was trimmed by 1 base and the J gene end by 5 bases; junction bases not matched to a gene: 4. CDR3 bases: TGTGCCAGCAGCTTAGAGACTAGCGGGAAGCACGAGCAGTACTTC. Amino acid sequence: CASSLETSGKHEQYF. The whole variable domain, remainder taken from reference TRBV7-9 and TRBJ2-7, is DTGVSQNPRHKITKRGQNVTFRCDPISEHNRLYWYRQTLGQGPEFLTYFQNEAQLEKSRLLSDRFSAERPKGSFSTLEIQRTEQGDSAMYLCASSLETSGKHEQYFGPGTRLTVT.

The rearrangement uses TRBV7-9 and TRBJ2-2; D may be TRBD1 or TRBD2 (6 bases each). V lost 5 bases, J lost 4 bases, and 20 bases lay in between. The CDR3 contains 17 residues. Germline CDR1 reads SEHNR; CDR2 reads FQNEAQ (reference sequence). The CDR3: CASSPPTGGRGTGELFF. The CDR3 nucleotides read TGTGCCAGCAGCCCTCCCACCGGGGGCCGGGGCACCGGGGAGCTGTTTTTT. Complete variable domain (other parts from reference TRBV7-9 and TRBJ2-2): DTGVSQNPRHKITKRGQNVTFRCDPISEHNRLYWYRQTLGQGPEFLTYFQNEAQLEKSRLLSDRFSAERPKGSFSTLEIQRTEQGDSAMYLCASSPPTGGRGTGELFFGEGSRLTVL.

J is TRBJ1-2 and V is TRBV11-1; D is perhaps TRBD1 (5 bases). Looked up from germline, CDR1 is SGHAT and CDR2 is FQDESV (reference sequence). Trimming shortened V by 4 bases and J by 8 bases, and 17 bases separated the two germline ends. The CDR3 has 14 residues. CDR3 residues: CASSSEWGEGGYTF. In nucleotides, the CDR3 is TGTGCCAGCAGCTCTGAATGGGGGGAAGGCGGCTACACCTTC. Complete variable domain (other parts from reference TRBV11-1 and TRBJ1-2): EAEVAQSPRYKITEKSQAVAFWCDPISGHATLYWYRQILGQGPELLVQFQDESVVDDSQLPKDRFSAERLKGVDSTLKIQPAELGDSAMYLCASSSEWGEGGYTFGSGTRLTVV.

The table lists this clonotype with a few counts. V and J are TRBV18 and TRBJ2-5; D remains ambiguous. V was cut by 1 base and J by 0 bases, with 9 bases left in between. From germline, CDR1 is KGHSH and CDR2 LQKENI. The CDR3 extends over 15 amino acids. CDR3 nucleotides: TGTGCCAGCTCACCACGGGGATATTACCAAGAGACCCAGTACTTC. As protein: CASSPRGYYQETQYF.

The genes are TRBV7-2 and TRBJ1-1; tentative D call: TRBD1 (5 bases). This CDR3 is built from 17 residues. Germline CDR1 is SGHTA and CDR2 is FQGNSA. V shed 0 bases and J shed 10 bases, with 24 bases lying between them. CDR3 DNA: TGTGCCAGCAGCTTAGCGCAGGGTTTGGGGGTTTCTGAATTAGCTTTCTTT. This gives the protein CASSLAQGLGVSELAFF.

The rearrangement links TRBV18 to TRBJ2-7; the D gene is possibly TRBD2 (6 bases). V gave up 3 bases and J gave up 7 bases, with 13 bases separating them. The CDR3 spans 13 residues. Germline V lookup: CDR1 KGHSH, CDR2 LQKENI. The CDR3 DNA reads TGTGCCAGCTCACCGGGACTCCTCGGGGAGCAGTACTTC. Protein product: CASSPGLLGEQYF.

For the CDR3, the DNA is TGTGCCAGCAGCCAAGGGAGGCTACAGGGGGCTTCCTACGAGCAGTACTTC. Its translation is CASSQGRLQGASYEQYF. The chain employs TRBV14 and TRBJ2-7; 9 nucleotides line up with TRBD1. The CDR3 runs to 17 residues. Germline CDR1 is SGHDN and CDR2 is FVKESK. The trim removed 1 base at V and 1 base at J, leaving 8 bases unmatched.

The rearrangement joins TRBV9 to TRBJ1-2, with 10 bases that match TRBD1. The CDR3 is 16 residues long. With 3 bases clipped from V and 2 bases from J, the junction kept 7 bases outside the gene matches. CDR1 and CDR2 (germline): SGDLS, YYNGEE. CDR3 region: CASSGPRDRGNYGYTF. The CDR3, as DNA: TGTGCCAGCAGCGGACCACGGGACAGGGGAAACTATGGCTACACCTTC.

This clonotype was seen repeatedly, ten times or more. The chain employs TRBV12-3 or TRBV12-4 and TRBJ2-1; D gene uncertain. This CDR3 contains 15 residues. Trimming removed 3 bases from V and 2 bases from J, with 11 bases in between. CDR3 in amino acids: CASSFLGVPYNEQFF. For the CDR3, the DNA is TGTGCCAGCAGTTTCCTGGGTGTCCCCTACAATGAGCAGTTCTTC.

This clonotype came up a few times. The chain couples TRBV12-3 or TRBV12-4 to TRBJ2-5, with 10 bases that match TRBD2. The CDR3 spans 20 residues. J lost 5 bases, V lost 6 bases, and 24 bases had no gene match. The CDR3: CASSQPNALSGGAEIETQYF. CDR3 sequence (DNA): TGTGCCAGCAGCCAACCCAATGCTTTAAGCGGGGGGGCCGAGATTGAGACCCAGTACTTC.

The sample holds a few counts of this clonotype. The chain combines TRBV6-6 with TRBJ1-1, with D unresolved. This CDR3 has 13 residues. Trimming shortened V by 6 bases and J by 3 bases, and 11 bases separated the two germline ends. The germline V gene has CDR1 MNHNY and CDR2 SVGAGI (reference sequence). CDR3 protein: CASSNSRDTEAFF. The CDR3 DNA reads as TGTGCCAGCAGCAACTCCCGGGACACTGAAGCTTTCTTT.

The rearrangement uses TRBV7-9 and TRBJ2-7; 10 positions agree with TRBD2. V lost 6 bases and J lost 0; bases outside the gene matches: 5. This CDR3 region has 15 residues. Per germline, CDR1 SEHNR and CDR2 FQNEAQ (reference sequence). DNA of the CDR3: TGTGCCAGCAGGCCTCCTAGCGGGAGCTCCTACGAGCAGTACTTC. It codes for CASRPPSGSSYEQYF. Based on the CDR3 plus reference TRBV7-9 and TRBJ2-7, the full variable domain is DTGVSQNPRHKITKRGQNVTFRCDPISEHNRLYWYRQTLGQGPEFLTYFQNEAQLEKSRLLSDRFSAERPKGSFSTLEIQRTEQGDSAMYLCASRPPSGSSYEQYFGPGTRLTVT.

This clonotype came up a few times. V gene TRBV27 combines with J gene TRBJ2-7, with 8 bases that match TRBD1. Germline CDR1 reads MNHEY; CDR2 reads SMNVEV (reference sequence). There are 16 residues in the CDR3. The V gene end was trimmed by 3 bases and the J gene end by 2 bases; junction bases not matched to a gene: 9. In nucleotides, the CDR3 is TGTGCCAGCAGTTTCTCGGGACAGGAGTCCACCTACGAGCAGTACTTC. Translating gives CASSFSGQESTYEQYF.

The V call is TRBV12-5, the J call TRBJ2-7; perhaps TRBD1 as D (6 bases). The germline gives CDR1 LGHNT, CDR2 FRNRAP. The CDR3 runs 19 residues. The V end lost 1 base, the J end lost 1 base, and 23 bases lay between the germline ends. CDR3 nucleotides: TGTGCTAGTGGTTTGGCACCCTTACAATCGGGACACCTTTCCTACGAGCAGTACTTC. Its translation: CASGLAPLQSGHLSYEQYF.

This clonotype was counted a few times. The genes are TRBV21-1 and TRBJ2-7. TRBV21-1 is a listed pseudogene. CDR3 length equals 12 residues. The CDR3 DNA is TGTGCCAGCAGCAAACCGAGCTACGAGCAGTACTTC. As protein: CASSKPSYEQYF.

This clonotype was counted between two and nine times. This rearrangement joins TRBV7-3 to TRBJ1-2; D call uncertain. V was clipped by 5 bases and J by 8 bases, with 15 bases between them. The CDR3 consists of 13 residues. The germline V gene encodes CDR1 SGHTA and CDR2 FQGTGA. The CDR3 is CASSQAQAEGYTF. CDR3 coding DNA: TGTGCCAGCAGCCAAGCTCAGGCAGAGGGCTACACCTTC.

This clonotype was seen at least ten times. This rearrangement joins TRBV7-9 to TRBJ2-1, with unresolved D. Looked up from germline, CDR1 is SEHNR and CDR2 is FQNEAQ (reference sequence). V lost 8 bases to trimming and J lost 1 base, with 9 bases between them. The length of the CDR3 is 13 residues. CDR3 bases: TGTGCCAGCTTCGGGCAATCCTACAATGAGCAGTTCTTC. It is translated as CASFGQSYNEQFF.

This sequence joins TRBV7-9 and TRBJ2-1; 7 nucleotides line up with TRBD2. Germline loops: CDR1 SEHNR, CDR2 FQNEAQ (reference sequence). The CDR3 extends over 12 amino acids. V was pared by 10 bases and J by 10 bases, with 10 bases of the junction left unmatched. The CDR3 spells CATSIGGSEQFF. The CDR3 DNA follows: TGTGCCACGTCGATCGGCGGGAGCGAGCAGTTCTTC.

There are a few counts of this clonotype. The J gene is TRBJ2-1, the V gene TRBV7-6, with unresolved D. The germline CDR1 and CDR2 sequences are SGHVS and FNYEAQ. The CDR3 spans 17 residues. V lost 0 bases and J lost 0, with 12 bases in between. CDR3 amino acids: CASSLALPGSSYNEQFF. CDR3 in DNA: TGTGCCAGCAGCTTAGCGCTCCCAGGCAGCTCCTACAATGAGCAGTTCTTC.

This clonotype showed up just a few times. The chain has TRBV24-1 and TRBJ2-3; D uncertain. This CDR3 region has 16 residues. Germline V CDR1 and CDR2: KGHDR, SFDVKD. V lost 1 base to trimming and J lost 2 bases, with 12 bases between them. CDR3 bases: TGTGCCACCAGTGATTTAGGGCTAGACAACACAGATACGCAGTATTTT. It codes for CATSDLGLDNTDTQYF.

In DNA form, the CDR3 reads TGTGCCAGCAGCGTGGGGACAGTCCAAGAGACCCAGTACTTC. It encodes CASSVGTVQETQYF. The rearrangement uses TRBV7-9 and TRBJ2-5; TRBD1 matches at 7 bases. Germline CDR1 and CDR2: SEHNR and FQNEAQ (reference sequence). V dropped 5 bases and J dropped 1; count of bases not matched to a gene: 4. This CDR3 region has 14 residues. The full variable domain, in which reference TRBV7-9 and TRBJ2-5 provide the parts outside the CDR3, is DTGVSQNPRHKITKRGQNVTFRCDPISEHNRLYWYRQTLGQGPEFLTYFQNEAQLEKSRLLSDRFSAERPKGSFSTLEIQRTEQGDSAMYLCASSVGTVQETQYFGPGTRLLVL.

The J gene is TRBJ1-5, the V gene TRBV24-1; 10 bases are shared with TRBD1. J was trimmed by 5 bases and V by 3 bases; bases with no gene match: 3. Germline assignment: CDR1 KGHDR and CDR2 SFDVKD. CDR3 length equals 15 residues. The DNA for the CDR3 is TGTGCCACCAGTGATACCGGGACAGGGGATCAGCCCCAGCATTTT. It encodes CATSDTGTGDQPQHF.

This clonotype was observed a handful of times. The genes are TRBV12-3 or TRBV12-4 and TRBJ1-2, with D unclear. V lost 8 bases and J 4 bases, leaving 17 bases between the germline ends. The CDR3 sequence is 14 residues long. CDR3 sequence reads: CASCPSSTPYGYTF. The CDR3 coding sequence is TGTGCCAGCTGCCCCTCCTCGACCCCCTATGGCTACACCTTC.